The rows below give T cell receptor beta chains drawn from one sample of a study of blood T cell repertoires in COVID-19. Clones were read by immunoSEQ multiplex PCR, and TCRdb kept only the in-frame ones, dropping some. This table has fewer than 80,000 clones, approximately 88% appearing once. The specimen sequenced was peripheral blood. Receptors were obtained from a man aged 30-40 years with acute or convalescent COVID-19. CDR3s include the opening cysteine and the closing phenylalanine or tryptophan. The D gene is left open where the match is weak. Clone size is given for some rows only: seen once, a few or many times, or a class if the clone is expanded.

TRBJ2-7	NA	TRBV6-5	NA	TGTGCCAGCAGACCCCACACGGGACTCACGGGGGAGCAGTACTTC	CASRPHTGLTGEQYF
TRBJ2-6	NA	TRBV19	NA	TGTGCCAGTAGTATTCAGGGAACTGGGGCCAACGTCCTGACTTTC	CASSIQGTGANVLTF
TRBJ1-5	NA	TRBV3-1/TRBV3-2	NA	TGTGCCAGCAGCGGGGGAGGAATGGGTGTTGGTCAGCCCCAGCATTTT	CASSGGGMGVGQPQHF
TRBJ2-1	few	TRBV7-9	NA	TGTGCCAGCAGCTTAGGACAGATGCAGTTCTTC	CASSLGQMQFF
TRBJ2-5	NA	TRBV5-1	NA	TGCGCCAGCAGCTTGGTGGTAGCGCAACAAGAGACCCAGTACTTC	CASSLVVAQQETQYF
TRBJ2-1	few	TRBV9	NA	TGTGCCAGCAGCGTAGGAACAGGGAGCGAGCAGTTCTTC	CASSVGTGSEQFF
TRBJ2-1	NA	TRBV6-4	TRBD2	TGTGCCAGCAGTGAAGTGGCGGGAGGGCCCCTCCATGAGCAGTTCTTC	CASSEVAGGPLHEQFF
TRBJ2-2	once	TRBV5-1	TRBD2	TGCGCCAGCAGTTTTTTAGCGGGAGTAGACACCGGGGAGCTGTTTTTT	CASSFLAGVDTGELFF
TRBJ2-7	NA	TRBV5-4	NA	TGTGCCAGCAGCGTGACAGGTAAACATTTCTACGAGCAGTACTTC	CASSVTGKHFYEQYF
TRBJ1-6	NA	TRBV2	NA	TGTGCAATACTCGGTGGGCAGCCCAATTCACCCCTCCACTTT	CAILGGQPNSPLHF
TRBJ2-6	NA	TRBV6-4	NA	TGTGCCAGCAGTGACTCGAGCGGGTCTGGGGCCAACGTCCTGACTTTC	CASSDSSGSGANVLTF
TRBJ2-5	NA	TRBV7-2	NA	TGTGCCAGCAGCTTAAGACGAACAACACGGGGAGAGACCCAGTACTTC	CASSLRRTTRGETQYF
TRBJ2-4	NA	TRBV12-3/TRBV12-4	NA	TGTGCCAGCAGCTTTCCCACTGACAGGATACAGTACTTC	CASSFPTDRIQYF
TRBJ2-1	NA	TRBV5-6	NA	TGTGCCAGCAGCTTGTGGGGTAGCGATTACAATGAGCAGTTCTTC	CASSLWGSDYNEQFF
TRBJ1-5	NA	TRBV2	TRBD1	TGTGCCTCCGGGACAGGCAATCAGCCCCAGCATTTT	CASGTGNQPQHF
TRBJ2-5	NA	TRBV27	NA	TGTGCCAGCAGTCCTTCAGGGGAGACCCAGTACTTC	CASSPSGETQYF
TRBJ1-6	once	TRBV29-1	NA	TGCAGCGTCGCCCCGGGGGGGGCAAATAATTCACCCCTCCACTTT	CSVAPGGANNSPLHF
TRBJ2-1	NA	TRBV9	TRBD1	TGTGCCAGCAGCGTAGGGGACAGGGGCGATGAGCAGTTCTTC	CASSVGDRGDEQFF
TRBJ1-5	once	TRBV27	NA	TGTGCCAGCAGTTTTAGGCAGGAAAGACAGCCCCAGCATTTT	CASSFRQERQPQHF
TRBJ2-5	once	TRBV27	TRBD1	TGTGCCAGCAGGAGGGGACAGGGGGCATGGGAGGAGACCCAGTACTTC	CASRRGQGAWEETQYF
TRBJ1-4	NA	TRBV7-9	NA	TGTGCCAGCAGCCGACGGGAGGAAAAACTGTTTTTT	CASSRREEKLFF
TRBJ2-6	NA	TRBV7-2	TRBD2	TGTGCCAGCAGCTTAGGAGCGGGAGTATCTGGGGCCAACGTCCTGACTTTC	CASSLGAGVSGANVLTF
TRBJ1-2	NA	TRBV7-2	TRBD1	TGTGCCAGCAGCTATACCCAGGGGGCGGTCTATGGCTACACCTTC	CASSYTQGAVYGYTF
TRBJ2-1	NA	TRBV25-1	TRBD1	TGTGCCAGCAGTGAATGGGACAGGGGTGGCGAGCAGTTCTTC	CASSEWDRGGEQFF
TRBJ1-3	few	TRBV7-2	NA	TGTGCCAGCAGTTCGGTGGGGGGTTCTGGAAACACCATATATTTT	CASSSVGGSGNTIYF
TRBJ1-6	NA	TRBV2	NA	NA	CASRPRRAGGNSPLHF
TRBJ2-1	NA	TRBV28	NA	TGTGCCAGCAGCACCCCCATAGCGGTAACCTACAATGAGCAGTTCTTC	CASSTPIAVTYNEQFF
TRBJ1-1	NA	TRBV7-2	NA	TGTGCCAGCAGCTTAAGTTTGAGCACTGAAGCTTTCTTT	CASSLSLSTEAFF
TRBJ2-7	NA	TRBV29-1	TRBD2	TGCAGCGTGGGGACTAGCGGGAGGTCCTACGAGCAGTACTTC	CSVGTSGRSYEQYF
TRBJ1-3	NA	TRBV7-9	NA	TGTGCCAGCAGCTCCGGGAGCTCTGGAAACACCATATATTTT	CASSSGSSGNTIYF
TRBJ2-2	NA	TRBV27	NA	TGTGCCAGCAGTTCACCCTCTAGAGGCGCAGGGCCCGGGGAGCTGTTTTTT	CASSSPSRGAGPGELFF
TRBJ2-7	NA	TRBV5-4	NA	TGTGCCAGCAGCTTCCTAGACCGTGGACTATCGTACGAGCAGTACTTC	CASSFLDRGLSYEQYF
TRBJ1-3	NA	TRBV30	NA	TGTGCCTGGAGCACGAACGAGGCTGGAAACACCATATATTTT	CAWSTNEAGNTIYF
TRBJ2-3	NA	TRBV11-2	TRBD2	TGTGCCAGCAGCTTAGATCCGGGATGGGGCGGGAGGGCCGAAGATACGCAGTATTTT	CASSLDPGWGGRAEDTQYF
TRBJ1-5	once	TRBV19	TRBD1	TGTGCCAGTGTAAGACAGGGCGAAGGCAATCAGCCCCAGCATTTT	CASVRQGEGNQPQHF
TRBJ2-1	NA	TRBV4-2	TRBD2	TGTGCCAGCAGCCAAGATGAGCGGGGGAACTACAATGAGCAGTTCTTC	CASSQDERGNYNEQFF
TRBJ2-5	NA	TRBV7-9	TRBD2	TGTGCCAGCAGCCCCCTTACTAGCGGGAGGGCCGGGGAGACCCAGTACTTC	CASSPLTSGRAGETQYF
TRBJ1-4	NA	TRBV9	NA	TGTGCCAGCAGCGCGACGGGATTCGTGGGAGAAAAACTGTTTTTT	CASSATGFVGEKLFF
TRBJ2-2	NA	TRBV28	NA	TGTGCCAGCAGGAGACAGGCCAAGAACACCGGGGAGCTGTTTTTT	CASRRQAKNTGELFF
TRBJ2-1	NA	TRBV6-5	NA	TGTGCCAGCAGGACTGGGAGCTCCTACAATGAGCAGTTCTTC	CASRTGSSYNEQFF
TRBJ2-7	few	TRBV6-2/TRBV6-3	TRBD2	TGTGCCAGCAGTTACACTAGCGGCTCCTACGAGCAGTACTTC	CASSYTSGSYEQYF
TRBJ1-5	NA	TRBV19	NA	TGTGCCAGTAGTTTCGGGAGTCAGCCCCAGCATTTT	CASSFGSQPQHF
TRBJ2-1	NA	TRBV9	NA	TGTGCCAGCAGCGTAGTCCCCACGGGAGACAATGAGCAGTTCTTC	CASSVVPTGDNEQFF
TRBJ2-2	NA	TRBV27	TRBD2	TGTGCCAGCAGTTTATGGCTAGCGGGAGCCGGGGAGCTGTTTTTT	CASSLWLAGAGELFF
TRBJ1-4	NA	TRBV23-1	NA	TGCGCCAGCAGTCCCCAAGGGCGGCAGGGAGGGACTAATGAAAAACTGTTTTTT	CASSPQGRQGGTNEKLFF
TRBJ1-1	NA	TRBV27	TRBD1	TGTGCCAGCAGTTTGACCCCTGGACAGGCTTTCATGAACACTGAAGCTTTCTTT	CASSLTPGQAFMNTEAFF
TRBJ2-2	NA	TRBV18	TRBD2	TGTGCCAGCTCACACAGCCCCCGGACTAGCGGGAGCCCCGGGGAGCTGTTTTTT	CASSHSPRTSGSPGELFF
TRBJ2-7	NA	TRBV7-2	TRBD2	TGTGCCAGCAGCTTTGAGCTAGCGGGAGCCTACGAGCAGTACTTC	CASSFELAGAYEQYF
TRBJ2-3	once	TRBV4-3	NA	TGCGCCAGCAGCCACCCTCGTCGGGGGATAAGCACAGATACGCAGTATTTT	CASSHPRRGISTDTQYF
TRBJ2-4	once	TRBV2	TRBD2	TGTGCCAGCAGTTCGACCTGGGGGGGCATTCAGTACTTC	CASSSTWGGIQYF
TRBJ1-4	NA	TRBV19	NA	TGTGCCGGGCGAGGGTTTGATAATGAAAAACTGTTTTTT	CAGRGFDNEKLFF
TRBJ2-5	NA	TRBV10-3	NA	TGTGCCATCAGTGAGGCAGGGGCGGGTTCGTACCAAGAGACCCAGTACTTC	CAISEAGAGSYQETQYF
TRBJ2-2	NA	TRBV19	NA	TGTGCCAGTAGTACAAACGGTAAATCGAACACCGGGGAGCTGTTTTTT	CASSTNGKSNTGELFF
TRBJ1-5	NA	TRBV4-1	NA	TGCGCCAGCAGCCAAGAGCCCGGAGGGAGCAATCAGCCCCAGCATTTT	CASSQEPGGSNQPQHF
TRBJ1-2	NA	TRBV5-6	NA	TGTGCCAGCAGCACGGACAGAAGGACTAACTATGGCTACACCTTC	CASSTDRRTNYGYTF
TRBJ2-5	NA	TRBV3-1/TRBV3-2	TRBD2	TGTGCCAGCCAGCGGAGGGGAGGGGAGACCCAGTACTTC	CASQRRGGETQYF
TRBJ2-7	NA	TRBV5-3	NA	TGTGCCAGAAGCCCGACCCCCGGCGGGGCTACAACCTACGAGCAGTACTTC	CARSPTPGGATTYEQYF
TRBJ1-5	once	TRBV28	TRBD1	TGTGCCAGCAACCGGGACAGGGGAAATAGCAATCAGCCCCAGCATTTT	CASNRDRGNSNQPQHF
TRBJ2-1	NA	TRBV30	NA	TGTGCCTGGAGTCGCCTATGGAATGAGCAGTTCTTC	CAWSRLWNEQFF
TRBJ1-2	NA	TRBV24-1	NA	TGTGCCACCAGTGACCCCTTGGGCAGAGACTATGGCTACACCTTC	CATSDPLGRDYGYTF